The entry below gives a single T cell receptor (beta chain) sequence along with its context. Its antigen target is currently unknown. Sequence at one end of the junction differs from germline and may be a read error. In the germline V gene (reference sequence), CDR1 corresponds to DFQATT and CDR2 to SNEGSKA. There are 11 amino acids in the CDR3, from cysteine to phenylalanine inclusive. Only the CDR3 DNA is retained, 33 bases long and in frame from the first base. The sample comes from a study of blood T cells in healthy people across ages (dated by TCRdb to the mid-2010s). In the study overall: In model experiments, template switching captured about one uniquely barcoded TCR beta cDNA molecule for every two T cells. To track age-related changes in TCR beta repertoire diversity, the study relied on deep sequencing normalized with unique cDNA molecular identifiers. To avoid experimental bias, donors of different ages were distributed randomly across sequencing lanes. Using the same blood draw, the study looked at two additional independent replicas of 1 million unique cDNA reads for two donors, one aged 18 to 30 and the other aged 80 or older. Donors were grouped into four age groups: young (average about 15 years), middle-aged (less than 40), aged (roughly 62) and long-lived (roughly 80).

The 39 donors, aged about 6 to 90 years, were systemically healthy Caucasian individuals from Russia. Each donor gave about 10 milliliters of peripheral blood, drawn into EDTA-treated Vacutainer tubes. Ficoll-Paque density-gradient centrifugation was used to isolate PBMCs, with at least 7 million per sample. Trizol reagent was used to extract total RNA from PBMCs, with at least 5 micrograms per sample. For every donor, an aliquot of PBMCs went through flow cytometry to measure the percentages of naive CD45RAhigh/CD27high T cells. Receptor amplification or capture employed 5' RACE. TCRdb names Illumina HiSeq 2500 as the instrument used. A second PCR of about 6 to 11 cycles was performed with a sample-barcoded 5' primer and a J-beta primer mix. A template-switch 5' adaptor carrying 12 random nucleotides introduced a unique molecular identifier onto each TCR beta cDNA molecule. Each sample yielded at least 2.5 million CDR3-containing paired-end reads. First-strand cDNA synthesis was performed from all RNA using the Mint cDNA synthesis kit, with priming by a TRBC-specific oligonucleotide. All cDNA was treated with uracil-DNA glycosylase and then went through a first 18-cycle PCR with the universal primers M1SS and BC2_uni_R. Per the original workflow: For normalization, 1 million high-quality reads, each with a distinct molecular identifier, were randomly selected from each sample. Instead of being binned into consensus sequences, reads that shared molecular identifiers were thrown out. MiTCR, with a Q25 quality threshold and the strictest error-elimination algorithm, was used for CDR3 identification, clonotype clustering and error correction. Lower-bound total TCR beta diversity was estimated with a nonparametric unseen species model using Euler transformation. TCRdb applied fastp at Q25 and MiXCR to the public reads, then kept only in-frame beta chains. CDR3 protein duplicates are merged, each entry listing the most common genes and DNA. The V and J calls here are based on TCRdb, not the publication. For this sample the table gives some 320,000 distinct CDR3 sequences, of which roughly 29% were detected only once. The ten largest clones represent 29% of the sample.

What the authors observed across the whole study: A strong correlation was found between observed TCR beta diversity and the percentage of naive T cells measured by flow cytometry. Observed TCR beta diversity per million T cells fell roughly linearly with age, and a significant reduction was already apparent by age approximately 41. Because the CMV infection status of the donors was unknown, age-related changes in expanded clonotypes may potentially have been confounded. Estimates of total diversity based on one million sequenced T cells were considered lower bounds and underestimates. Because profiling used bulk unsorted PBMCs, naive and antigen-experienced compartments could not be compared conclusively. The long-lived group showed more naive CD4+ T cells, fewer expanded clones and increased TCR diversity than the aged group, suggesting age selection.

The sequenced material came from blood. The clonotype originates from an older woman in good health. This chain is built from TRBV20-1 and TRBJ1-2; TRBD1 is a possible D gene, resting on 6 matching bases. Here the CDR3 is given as CSAGAGYGHTF. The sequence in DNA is TGCAGTGCGGGGGCTGGCTATGGCCACACCTTC.